The following is a TCR beta chain sequence with its context. Its target is not known. Germline assignment: CDR1 MRHNA and CDR2 SNTAGT. Trimming cost V 7 bases and J 1 base; bases outside gene matches: 2. The CDR3 covers 13 residues. The entry originates in a study of cytomegalovirus exposure and HLA in healthy donors. Findings of the study overall: When analyzed later, a missense DCLRE1C variant was found to be linked to TCR beta V- and J-gene trimming.

Vbeta (60) and Jbeta (13) primers were used in the PCR. Data came from immunoSEQ multiplex PCR; TCRdb stores just in-frame clones and leaves some out. The table has around 150,000 clones, under 90% seen once. The sample consisted of PBMCs. The chain is built from TRBV6-4 and TRBJ2-3, with TRBD2 identical over 7 bases. The TCR was taken from a boy aged 2 to 10 in good health and CMV-seronegative. CDR3 nucleotide sequence: TGTGCCAGCACCCGGGGGGGCACAGATACGCAGTATTTT. This gives the protein CASTRGGTDTQYF.